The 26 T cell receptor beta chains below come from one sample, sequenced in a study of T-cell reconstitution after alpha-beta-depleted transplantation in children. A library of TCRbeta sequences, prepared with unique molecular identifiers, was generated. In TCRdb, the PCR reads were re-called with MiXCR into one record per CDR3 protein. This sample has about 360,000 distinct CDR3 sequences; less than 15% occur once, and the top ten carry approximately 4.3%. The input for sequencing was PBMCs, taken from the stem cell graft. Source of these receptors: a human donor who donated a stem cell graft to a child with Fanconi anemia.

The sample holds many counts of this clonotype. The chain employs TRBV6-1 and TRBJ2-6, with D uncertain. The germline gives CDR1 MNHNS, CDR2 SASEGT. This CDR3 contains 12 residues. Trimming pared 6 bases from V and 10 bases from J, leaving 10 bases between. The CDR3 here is CASSRLGNVLTF. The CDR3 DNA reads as TGTGCCAGCAGCCGGCTGGGGAACGTCCTGACTTTC.

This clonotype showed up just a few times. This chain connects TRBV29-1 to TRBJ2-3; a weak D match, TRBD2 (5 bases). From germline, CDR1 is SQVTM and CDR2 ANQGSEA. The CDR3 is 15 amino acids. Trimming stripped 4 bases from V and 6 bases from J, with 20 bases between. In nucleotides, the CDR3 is TGCAGCGTTGTACGAGCAGCACAGCGGACGGATACGCAGTATTTT. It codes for CSVVRAAQRTDTQYF.

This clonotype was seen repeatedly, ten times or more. CDR3 bases: TGCGCCAGCAGCTGGGGACAGGGGATTGAGACCCAGTACTTC. Protein: CASSWGQGIETQYF. The J gene is TRBJ2-5, the V gene TRBV5-1; the match to TRBD1 covers 10 bases. Trimming at V came to 3 bases and at J to 5 bases, leaving 4 bases not matched to a gene. Germline CDR1 reads SGHRS; CDR2 reads YFSETQ. The CDR3 extends over 14 amino acids.

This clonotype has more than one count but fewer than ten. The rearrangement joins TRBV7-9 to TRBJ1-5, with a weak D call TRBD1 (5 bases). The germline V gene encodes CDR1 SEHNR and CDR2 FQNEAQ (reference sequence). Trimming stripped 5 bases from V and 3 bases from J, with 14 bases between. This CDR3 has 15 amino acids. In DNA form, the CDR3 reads TGTGCCAGCAGCCCCCAGGGCGGGAACAATCAGCCCCAGCATTTT. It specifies CASSPQGGNNQPQHF.

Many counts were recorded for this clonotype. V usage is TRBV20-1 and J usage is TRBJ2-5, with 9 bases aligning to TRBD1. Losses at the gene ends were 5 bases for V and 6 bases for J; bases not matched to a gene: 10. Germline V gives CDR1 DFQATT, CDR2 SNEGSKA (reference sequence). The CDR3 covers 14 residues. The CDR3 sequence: CSADLTGGKKTQYF. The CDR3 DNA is TGCAGTGCTGACCTGACAGGGGGTAAGAAGACCCAGTACTTC.

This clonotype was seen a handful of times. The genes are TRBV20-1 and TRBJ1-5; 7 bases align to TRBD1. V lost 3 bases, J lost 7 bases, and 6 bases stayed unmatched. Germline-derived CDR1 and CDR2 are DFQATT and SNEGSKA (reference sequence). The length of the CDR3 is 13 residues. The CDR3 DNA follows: TGCAGTGCTAGGACAGGGTCCGGGCAGCCCCAGCATTTT. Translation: CSARTGSGQPQHF.

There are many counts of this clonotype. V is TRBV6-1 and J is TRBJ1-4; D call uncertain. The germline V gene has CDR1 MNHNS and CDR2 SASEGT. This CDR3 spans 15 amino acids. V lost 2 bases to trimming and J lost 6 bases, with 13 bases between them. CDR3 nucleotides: TGTGCCAGCAGTGAACACCGGGGAGGTGATGAAAAACTGTTTTTT. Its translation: CASSEHRGGDEKLFF.

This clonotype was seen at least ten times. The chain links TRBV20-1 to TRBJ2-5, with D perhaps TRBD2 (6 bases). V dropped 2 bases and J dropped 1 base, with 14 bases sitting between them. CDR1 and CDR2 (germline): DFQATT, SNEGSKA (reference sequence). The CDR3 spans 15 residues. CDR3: CSARKPRDFQETQYF. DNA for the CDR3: TGCAGTGCTAGAAAACCCCGGGACTTCCAAGAGACCCAGTACTTC.

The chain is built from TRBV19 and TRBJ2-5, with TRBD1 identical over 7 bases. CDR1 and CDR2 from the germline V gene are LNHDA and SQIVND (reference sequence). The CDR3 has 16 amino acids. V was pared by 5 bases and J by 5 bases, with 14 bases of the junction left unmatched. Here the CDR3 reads CASSSRLTGLGETQYF. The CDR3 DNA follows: TGTGCCAGTAGTTCGCGCCTGACAGGGTTGGGGGAGACCCAGTACTTC. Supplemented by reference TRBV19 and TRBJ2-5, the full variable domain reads DGGITQSPKYLFRKEGQNVTLSCEQNLNHDAMYWYRQDPGQGLRLIYYSQIVNDFQKGDIAEGYSVSREKKESFPLTVTSAQKNPTAFYLCASSSRLTGLGETQYFGPGTRLLVL.

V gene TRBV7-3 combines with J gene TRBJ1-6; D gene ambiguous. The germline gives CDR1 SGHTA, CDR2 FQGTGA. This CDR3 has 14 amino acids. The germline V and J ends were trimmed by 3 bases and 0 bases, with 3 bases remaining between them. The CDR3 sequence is CASSLTSYNSPLHF. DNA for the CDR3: TGTGCCAGCAGCTTGACCTCCTATAATTCACCCCTCCACTTT.

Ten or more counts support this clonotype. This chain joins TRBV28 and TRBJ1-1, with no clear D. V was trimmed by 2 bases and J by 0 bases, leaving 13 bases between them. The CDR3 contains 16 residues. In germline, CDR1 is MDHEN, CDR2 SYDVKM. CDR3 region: CASSLVQNDMNTEAFF. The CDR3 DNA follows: TGTGCCAGCAGTTTAGTACAGAATGATATGAACACTGAAGCTTTCTTT.

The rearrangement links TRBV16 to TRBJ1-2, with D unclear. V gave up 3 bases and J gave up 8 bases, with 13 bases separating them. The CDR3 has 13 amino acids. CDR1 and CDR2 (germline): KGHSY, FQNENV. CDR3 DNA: TGTGCCAGCAGCCATGGGCAGCCCTTAGGCTACACCTTC. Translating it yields CASSHGQPLGYTF.

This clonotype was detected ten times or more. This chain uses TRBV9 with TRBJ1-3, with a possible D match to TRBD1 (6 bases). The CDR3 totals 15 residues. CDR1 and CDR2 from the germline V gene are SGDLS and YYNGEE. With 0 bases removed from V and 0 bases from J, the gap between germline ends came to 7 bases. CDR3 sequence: CASSVGQASGNTIYF. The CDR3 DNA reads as TGTGCCAGCAGCGTAGGACAGGCCTCTGGAAACACCATATATTTT.

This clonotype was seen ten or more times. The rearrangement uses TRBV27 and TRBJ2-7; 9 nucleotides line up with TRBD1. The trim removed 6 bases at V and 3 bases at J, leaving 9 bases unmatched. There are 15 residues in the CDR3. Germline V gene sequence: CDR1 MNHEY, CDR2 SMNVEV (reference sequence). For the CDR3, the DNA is TGTGCCAGCAGCATCTCAGGACAGGGGATCTACGAGCAGTACGTC. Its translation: CASSISGQGIYEQYV.

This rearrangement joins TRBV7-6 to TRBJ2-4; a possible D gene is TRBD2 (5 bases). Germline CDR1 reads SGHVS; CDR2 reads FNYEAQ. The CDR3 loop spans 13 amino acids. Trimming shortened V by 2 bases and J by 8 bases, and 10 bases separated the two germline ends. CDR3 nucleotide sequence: TGTGCCAGCAGCTTAAGGGAGACGGACATTCAGTACTTC. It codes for CASSLRETDIQYF. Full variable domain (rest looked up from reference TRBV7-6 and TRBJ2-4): GAGVSQSPRYKVTKRGQDVALRCDPISGHVSLYWYRQALGQGPEFLTYFNYEAQQDKSGLPNDRFSAERPEGSISTLTIQRTEQRDSAMYRCASSLRETDIQYFGAGTRLSVL.

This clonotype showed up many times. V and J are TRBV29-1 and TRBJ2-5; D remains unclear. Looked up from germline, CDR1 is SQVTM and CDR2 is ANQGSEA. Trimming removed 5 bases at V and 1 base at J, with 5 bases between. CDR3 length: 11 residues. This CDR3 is CSVWIQETQYF. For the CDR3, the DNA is TGCAGCGTTTGGATCCAAGAGACCCAGTACTTC.

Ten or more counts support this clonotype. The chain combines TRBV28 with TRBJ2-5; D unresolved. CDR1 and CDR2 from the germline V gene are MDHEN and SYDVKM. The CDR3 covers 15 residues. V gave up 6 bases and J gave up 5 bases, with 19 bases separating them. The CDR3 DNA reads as TGTGCCAGCAGCGCAACGTTTGTAGAGGAGGAGACCCAGTACTTC. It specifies CASSATFVEEETQYF.

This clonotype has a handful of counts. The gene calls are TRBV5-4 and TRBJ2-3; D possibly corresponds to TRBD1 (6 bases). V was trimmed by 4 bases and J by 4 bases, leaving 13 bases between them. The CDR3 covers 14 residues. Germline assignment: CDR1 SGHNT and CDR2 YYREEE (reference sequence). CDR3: CASSLRGSADTQYF. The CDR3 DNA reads TGTGCCAGCAGCCTCAGGGGTTCAGCAGATACGCAGTATTTT.

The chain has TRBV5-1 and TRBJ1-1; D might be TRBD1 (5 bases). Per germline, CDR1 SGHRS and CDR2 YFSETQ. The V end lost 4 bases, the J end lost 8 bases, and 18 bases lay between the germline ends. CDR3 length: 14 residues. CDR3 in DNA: TGCGCCAGCAGCCCACTGCCCAGGGCCGCCGAAGCTTTCTTT. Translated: CASSPLPRAAEAFF.

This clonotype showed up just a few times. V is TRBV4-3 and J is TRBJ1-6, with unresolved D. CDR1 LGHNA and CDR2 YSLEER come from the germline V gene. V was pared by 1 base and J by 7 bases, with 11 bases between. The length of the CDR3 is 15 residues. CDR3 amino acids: CASSQVMNRNSPLHF. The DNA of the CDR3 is TGCGCCAGCAGCCAAGTGATGAACAGAAATTCACCCCTCCACTTT.

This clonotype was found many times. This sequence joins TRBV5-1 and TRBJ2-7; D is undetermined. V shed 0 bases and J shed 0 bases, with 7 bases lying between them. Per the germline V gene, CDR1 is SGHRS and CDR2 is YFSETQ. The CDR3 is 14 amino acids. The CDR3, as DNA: TGCGCCAGCAGCTTGGATCCATCCTCCTACGAGCAGTACTTC. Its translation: CASSLDPSSYEQYF.

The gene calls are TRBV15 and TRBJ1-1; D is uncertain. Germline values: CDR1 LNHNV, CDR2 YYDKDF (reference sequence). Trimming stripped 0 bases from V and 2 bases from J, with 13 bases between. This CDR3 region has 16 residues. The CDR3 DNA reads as TGTGCCACCAGCAGAGATCTAGCCAGGTCAAACACTGAAGCTTTCTTT. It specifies CATSRDLARSNTEAFF.

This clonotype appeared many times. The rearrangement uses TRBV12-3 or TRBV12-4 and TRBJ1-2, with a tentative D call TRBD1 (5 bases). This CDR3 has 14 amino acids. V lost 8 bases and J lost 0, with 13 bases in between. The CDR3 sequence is CASGAGNANYGYTF. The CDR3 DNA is TGTGCCAGCGGTGCAGGGAATGCTAACTATGGCTACACCTTC.

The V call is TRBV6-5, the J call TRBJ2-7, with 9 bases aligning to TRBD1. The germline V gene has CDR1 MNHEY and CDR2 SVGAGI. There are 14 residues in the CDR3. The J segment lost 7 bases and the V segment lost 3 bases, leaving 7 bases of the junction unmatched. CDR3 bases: TGTGCCAGCAGTTATAGGACAGGGGTCAATGAGCAGTACGTC. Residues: CASSYRTGVNEQYV.

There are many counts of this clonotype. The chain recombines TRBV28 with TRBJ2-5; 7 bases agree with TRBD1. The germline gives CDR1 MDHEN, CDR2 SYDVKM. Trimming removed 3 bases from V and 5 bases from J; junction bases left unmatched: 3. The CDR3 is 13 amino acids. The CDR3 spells CASSLTGTETQYF. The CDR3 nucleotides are TGTGCCAGCAGTTTGACAGGGACGGAGACCCAGTACTTC.

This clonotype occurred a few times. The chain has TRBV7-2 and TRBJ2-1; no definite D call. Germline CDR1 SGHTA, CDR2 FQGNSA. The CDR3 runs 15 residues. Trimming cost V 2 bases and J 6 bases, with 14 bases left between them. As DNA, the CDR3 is TGTGCCAGCAGCTTACAGGAGCCCCTGGGCAATGAGCAGTTCTTC. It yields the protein CASSLQEPLGNEQFF.